This T cell receptor (beta chain) derives from a study of cytomegalovirus exposure and HLA in healthy donors. Study outcomes and limitations: Altogether, some 160 TCR beta chains were recorded as cytomegalovirus-associated.

Primers included in the PCR were 60 Vbeta and 13 Jbeta primers. Data came from immunoSEQ multiplex PCR; TCRdb stores just in-frame clones and leaves some out. The repertoire holds 180,000 or so clones, 82% seen once, with roughly 0.097% in the top ten. CDR3 length: 15 amino acids. Germline CDR1 and CDR2: MNHNY and SVGAGI (reference sequence). Remarks on this clone: The antigen remains unidentified. One end of the junction is discordant with germline, which a read error may explain. Other DNA sequences in this specimen translate into the identical CDR3.

What was sequenced was PBMCs. This sequence originates from a boy between 2 and 10 years old in good health and CMV-seronegative. V usage is TRBV6-6 and J usage is TRBJ1-2; D unresolved. This CDR3 is CATPQREEPNYGYTF. In DNA form, the CDR3 reads TGTGCCACCCCTCAGCGGGAAGAACCTAACTACGGCTACACCTTC.